The clone carrying this T cell receptor beta chain has only a few counts. Its antigen remains unidentified. The germline V gene encodes CDR1 LGHNA and CDR2 YNFKEQ. Germline trimming cut 1 base from V and 8 bases from J; bases unmatched to any gene: 12. The CDR3 is 17 amino acids. This specimen belongs to a study of chemoradiotherapy in HPV16-positive cancers. Across the study: Candidate HPV-specific clones and shared TCR motifs came from a couple of HPV16-positive patients. Findings and caveats of the study: HPV-specific T cells were functionally defined from only a couple of HPV16-positive patients.

Samples were taken several times over chemoradiotherapy. Sequenced by immunoSEQ multiplex PCR; TCRdb stores in-frame clones only, minus some. The sample lists 55,000 to 85,000 clones, about nine tenths seen once, with 4% to 4.5% in the top ten. The material was blood, obtained from a patient who underwent chemoradiotherapy. The V and J genes are TRBV4-2 and TRBJ2-1; 9 bases line up with TRBD2. This TCR came from a human donor with HPV-associated anogenital cancer. The CDR3 is CASSQGAGGGYRDEQFF. Here the CDR3 DNA reads TGTGCCAGCAGCCAAGGAGCGGGAGGTGGGTACAGAGATGAGCAGTTCTTC.